In its sample, the clone carrying this T cell receptor beta chain was seen a few times. Its antigen is currently unknown. This sample was taken from a study of regulatory T cells in long-lasting Graves disease. Time point denoted: persistent/refractory GD, antithyroid drugs over 5 years with positive TRAb. Following extraction of RNA from PBMCs, that RNA was used to make the TCR library. V was pared by 2 bases and J by 3 bases, with 4 bases of the junction left unmatched. Germline loops: CDR1 MNHEY, CDR2 SVGEGT. The CDR3 runs to 14 residues. Study results and caveats: Among the persistent patients, fewer than 3,500 public clonotypes were shared, more than the roughly 900 shared among new patients. Favoring TRBV28, TRBJ1-2 and TRBJ2-5 was a feature seen in persistent disease.

In building TCR beta libraries, iRepertoire HTBI primers were used together with Arm-PCR of CDR3 regions. TCRdb called the multiplex PCR reads again in MiXCR, with one record for every CDR3 protein. Seen here are about 660,000 distinct CDR3 sequences, 30% observed once, and the top ten hold roughly 46%. The chain carries TRBV6-2 or TRBV6-3 and TRBJ2-7; 7 bases are a match to TRBD2. Sequencing was performed on peripheral blood mononuclear cells (PBMCs), taken when the disease was refractory, from a patient treated with antithyroid drugs. This receptor was taken from a female donor with Graves disease. CDR3 amino acids: CASSYRRESYEQYF. The CDR3 nucleotides read TGTGCCAGCAGTTACAGGCGGGAGAGCTACGAGCAGTACTTC.